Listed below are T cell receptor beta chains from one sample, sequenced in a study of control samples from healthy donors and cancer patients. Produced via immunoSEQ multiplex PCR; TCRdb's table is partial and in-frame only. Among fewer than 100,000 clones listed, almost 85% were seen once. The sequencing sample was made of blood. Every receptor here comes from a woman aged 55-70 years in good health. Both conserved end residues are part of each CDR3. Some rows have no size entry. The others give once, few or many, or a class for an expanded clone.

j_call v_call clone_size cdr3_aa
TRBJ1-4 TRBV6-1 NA CASSEGGRNEKLFF
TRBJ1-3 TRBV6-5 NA CASRRTGEDTIYF
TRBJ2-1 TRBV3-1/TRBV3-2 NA CASSQVNNEQFF
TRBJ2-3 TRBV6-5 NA CASRPQGAQDTQYF
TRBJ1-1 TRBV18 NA CASSPQGQGSGTEAFF
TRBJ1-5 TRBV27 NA CASSLSRVGNQPQHF
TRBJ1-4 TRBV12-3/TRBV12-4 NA CASSDSWKLFF
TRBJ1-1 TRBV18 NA CASSPDRQMNTEAFF
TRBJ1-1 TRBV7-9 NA CASSSPPGGEAFF
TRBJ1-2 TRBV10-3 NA CAIRGTGGIDGYTF
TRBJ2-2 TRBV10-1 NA CASSGTASGGRGTGELFF
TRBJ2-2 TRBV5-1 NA CASSLVVNTGELFF
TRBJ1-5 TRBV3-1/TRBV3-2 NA CASSQGFDQPQHF
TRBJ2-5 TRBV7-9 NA CASSGGQGLETQYF
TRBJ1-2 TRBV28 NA CASSSAAGYSGGYTF
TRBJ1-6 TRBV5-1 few CASSFDGGGSPLHF
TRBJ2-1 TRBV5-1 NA CASSLDSLGQFF
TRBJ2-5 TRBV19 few CASSQVGGFEETQYF
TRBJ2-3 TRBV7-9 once CASNQLAGYTDTQYF
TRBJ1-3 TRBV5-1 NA CASFPGVLSGNTIYF
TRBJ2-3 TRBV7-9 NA CASSLLGTTDTQYF
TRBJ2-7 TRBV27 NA CASTRDRNSYEQYF
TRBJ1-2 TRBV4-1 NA CASSQVLGGHGYTF
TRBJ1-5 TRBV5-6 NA CASSSHGGRYNQPQHF
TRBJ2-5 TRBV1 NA CTSSQAVGLQQETQYF
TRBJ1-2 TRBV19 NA CASFGGIGDYGYTF
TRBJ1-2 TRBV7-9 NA CASTPSGVYGYTF
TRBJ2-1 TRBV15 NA CATSRGGARNEQFF
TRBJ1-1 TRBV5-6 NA CASLYQGESEAFF
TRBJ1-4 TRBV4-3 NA CASSQVVLGNEKLFF